The source of this TCR beta chain is a study of OX40 agonist ivuxolimab in advanced cancers. Study-level background: At approximately 80% male, the cohort had a mean age of 60 years, ranging from roughly 20 to 85.

CDR3 length: 15 amino acids. The germline V and J ends were trimmed by 5 bases and 3 bases, with 17 bases remaining between them. Germline V gene lookup returns CDR1 MDHEN and CDR2 SYDVKM. Whole-study findings and limits: Antigen specificity of clonally expanded peripheral T cells was not established. CD8+ T cells (on average) carried more expanded clones than CD4+ T cells.

Assay: immunoSEQ multiplex PCR; the TCRdb copy retains only in-frame clones and omits some. This sample has 75,000 to 100,000 clones, with around 90% found just once. Concerning this clone itself: No antigen is known for it.

Excluded were patients having autoimmune disease history or systemic immunosuppression. J is TRBJ2-7 and V is TRBV28; D possibly corresponds to TRBD1 (6 bases). This TCR derives from an adult with an advanced solid tumor such as melanoma, head and neck, liver or kidney cancer. This specimen consisted of CD4+ or CD8+ T cells sorted from blood, obtained in a trial of the OX40 agonist ivuxolimab. The CDR3, as DNA: TGTGCCAGCAGTCCCCCAGACAGGAATCTCTACGAGCAGTACTTC. It codes for CASSPPDRNLYEQYF.